This record concerns one T cell receptor (beta chain) sequence. Germline V gene data show CDR1 as ENHRY and CDR2 as SYGVKD. With V trimmed by 2 bases and J by 5 bases, 7 bases remained unmatched. This CDR3 spans 17 amino acids. Under the authors' procedure: Junction-only sequences without quality scores came from ImmunoSEQ, so filtering differed. Clones were sequenced by immunoSEQ multiplex PCR, and TCRdb holds only the in-frame ones, with some missing. Clonal size and the V and J genes are those of that table, whereas D and trimming came from the DNA. The data hold millions of clones, with 85% to 95% observed a single time. The data are from a study of shared clonotypes between healthy human individuals.

The sample taken for sequencing was naive CD4+ T cells sorted from blood. Regarding subset: CD45RA+ positively selected. This clonotype originated in a man aged 18 to 35 in good health. V usage is TRBV10-3 and J usage is TRBJ2-1, with 12 bases matching TRBD2. Here the CDR3 reads CAISERPSGGGHNEQFF. In DNA form, the CDR3 reads TGTGCCATCAGTGAGAGGCCTAGCGGGGGGGGACACAATGAGCAGTTCTTC.